The sample holds a few counts of the clone carrying this T cell receptor beta chain. The record originates from a study of regulatory T cells in long-lasting Graves disease. Time point noted: persistent/refractory GD, antithyroid drugs over 5 years with positive TRAb. Generation of the TCR library employed RNA extracted from PBMCs. From each patient, roughly 9 milliliters of peripheral blood was drawn and collected into an EDTA anticoagulant tube. TCR beta libraries were built with iRepertoire HTBI primers and Arm-PCR of CDR3 regions. TCRdb recomputed calls from the multiplex PCR reads with MiXCR, one row per CDR3 protein. The table lists a few hundred thousand distinct CDR3 sequences, 20% to 25% of them singletons. The source was peripheral blood mononuclear cells (PBMCs), collected when the disease was refractory, from a patient treated with antithyroid drugs. This clonotype was obtained from a female donor with Graves disease.

The CDR3 sequence is CASSLSSGTSLYEQYF. CDR3 nucleotide sequence: TGTGCCAGCAGCTTAAGTTCCGGGACTAGTCTCTACGAGCAGTACTTC. This chain uses TRBV7-2 with TRBJ2-7; TRBD2 matches 8 bases. The trim removed 2 bases at V and 3 bases at J, leaving 9 bases unmatched. There are 16 residues in the CDR3. Germline V lookup: CDR1 SGHTA, CDR2 FQGNSA.